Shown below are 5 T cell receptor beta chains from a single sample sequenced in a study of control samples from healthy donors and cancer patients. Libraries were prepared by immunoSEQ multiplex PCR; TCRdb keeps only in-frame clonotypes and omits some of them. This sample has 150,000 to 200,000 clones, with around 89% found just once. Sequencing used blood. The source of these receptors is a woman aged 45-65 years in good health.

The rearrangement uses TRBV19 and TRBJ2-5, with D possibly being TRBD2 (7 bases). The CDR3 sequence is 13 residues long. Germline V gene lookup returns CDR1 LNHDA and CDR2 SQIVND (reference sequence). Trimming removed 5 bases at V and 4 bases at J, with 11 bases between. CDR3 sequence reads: CASSHREGETQYF. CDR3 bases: TGTGCCAGTAGTCACAGGGAGGGAGAGACCCAGTACTTC.

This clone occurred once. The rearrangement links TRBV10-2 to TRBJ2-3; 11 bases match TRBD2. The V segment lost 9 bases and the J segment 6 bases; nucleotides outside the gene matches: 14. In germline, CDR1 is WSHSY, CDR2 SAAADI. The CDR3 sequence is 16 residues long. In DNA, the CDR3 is TGCGCCAGTCTGCGATTTAGCGGGGGGGCCGGGGATACGCAGTATTTT. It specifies CASLRFSGGAGDTQYF.

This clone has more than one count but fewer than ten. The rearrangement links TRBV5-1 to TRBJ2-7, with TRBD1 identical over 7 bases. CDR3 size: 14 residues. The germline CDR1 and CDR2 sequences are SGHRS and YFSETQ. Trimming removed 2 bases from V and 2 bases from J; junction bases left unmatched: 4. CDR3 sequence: CASSFTGEAYEQYF. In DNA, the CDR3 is TGCGCCAGCAGCTTCACAGGGGAAGCCTACGAGCAGTACTTC. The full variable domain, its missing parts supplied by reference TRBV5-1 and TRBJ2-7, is KAGVTQTPRYLIKTRGQQVTLSCSPISGHRSVSWYQQTPGQGLQFLFEYFSETQRNKGNFPGRFSGRQFSNSRSEMNVSTLELGDSALYLCASSFTGEAYEQYFGPGTRLTVT.

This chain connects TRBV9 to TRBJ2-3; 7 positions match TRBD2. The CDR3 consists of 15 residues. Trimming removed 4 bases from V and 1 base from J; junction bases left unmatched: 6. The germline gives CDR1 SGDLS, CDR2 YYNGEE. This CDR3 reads CASSPSGGGTDTQYF. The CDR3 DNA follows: TGTGCCAGCAGCCCCTCGGGGGGTGGCACAGATACGCAGTATTTT.

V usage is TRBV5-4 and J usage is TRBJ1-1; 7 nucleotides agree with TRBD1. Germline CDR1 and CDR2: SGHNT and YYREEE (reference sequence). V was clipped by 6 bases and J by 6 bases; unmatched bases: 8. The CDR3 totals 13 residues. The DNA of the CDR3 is TGTGCCAGCACCATCGACAGGGTGGCTGAAGCTTTCTTT. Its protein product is CASTIDRVAEAFF.